This entry concerns a single T cell receptor (beta chain). This CDR3 has 12 amino acids. V dropped 2 bases and J dropped 5 bases, with 9 bases sitting between them. Germline CDR1 is DFQATT and CDR2 is SNEGSKA (reference sequence). The record originates from a study of blood T cells in healthy people across ages. A second PCR, run for about 7 to 11 cycles, used a sample-barcoded 5' primer plus a J-beta primer mix. TCRdb processed the 5' RACE reads anew with MiXCR; each CDR3 protein has one entry. The table records 500,000 to 700,000 distinct CDR3 sequences, roughly 31% of them present only once. The sequence came from a woman older than 75 in good health. The chain couples TRBV20-1 to TRBJ2-5; no definite D call. Sequencing used blood. As DNA, the CDR3 is TGCAGTGCTAGAAGTGGGCGCGAGACCCAGTACTTC. This gives the protein CSARSGRETQYF.